The 13 T cell receptor beta chains below all came from one sample that was sequenced in a study of T-cell memory formation after mild COVID-19. TCRdb redid the calling of the 5' RACE reads with MiXCR, one entry per CDR3 protein. This sample carries 100,000 to 150,000 distinct CDR3 sequences, roughly 6.2% of them seen once, and the ten largest clones take around 2%. Sequencing was carried out using PBMCs or a T cell subset sorted from them (not recorded which). The receptor source for this set is an adult woman who had mild COVID-19 (a few samples of this study predate the infection). Cell type and time point are not known.

This clonotype was seen only a few times. The chain couples TRBV12-3 or TRBV12-4 to TRBJ1-2, with D hard to call. Trimming left V 5 bases short and J 4 bases short, with 14 bases between. This CDR3 has 14 residues. The CDR3 spells CASSLNRKGYGYTF. CDR3 nucleotides: TGTGCCAGCAGTCTTAACCGGAAGGGCTATGGCTACACCTTC.

At least ten counts were recorded for this clonotype. The chain combines TRBV7-2 with TRBJ2-7; 8 bases align to TRBD1. With 5 bases clipped from V and 3 bases from J, the junction kept 3 bases outside the gene matches. Germline CDR1 is SGHTA and CDR2 is FQGNSA. The CDR3 runs 13 residues. CDR3 sequence (DNA): TGTGCCAGCAGCCCCGGGACAGGCTACGAGCAGTACTTC. This translates into CASSPGTGYEQYF.

This clonotype was counted ten times or more. The chain uses TRBV18 and TRBJ2-7, with D maybe TRBD1 (6 bases). CDR1 and CDR2 (germline): KGHSH, LQKENI. The CDR3 loop spans 15 amino acids. Trimming took off 2 bases at V and 5 bases at J, with 16 bases between the two ends. This chain's CDR3 is CASSPGQSSNHEQYF. CDR3 coding DNA: TGTGCCAGCTCACCAGGACAGTCTTCGAATCACGAGCAGTACTTC.

There are many counts of this clonotype. This chain connects TRBV15 to TRBJ2-7; 7 bases align to TRBD1. After removal of 3 bases from V and 4 bases from J, the junction contained 0 bases not matched to a gene. The CDR3 loop spans 12 amino acids. The germline V gene encodes CDR1 LNHNV and CDR2 YYDKDF (reference sequence). The CDR3 is CATSRDRYEQYF. The DNA for the CDR3 is TGTGCCACCAGCAGGGACAGGTACGAGCAGTACTTC.

This clonotype appeared a few times. The chain is built from TRBV19 and TRBJ1-1, with TRBD1 as a possible D gene (5 bases). The CDR3 runs 13 residues. The V and J ends lost 5 bases and 6 bases respectively, with 13 bases between them. Germline CDR1 and CDR2: LNHDA and SQIVND (reference sequence). CDR3 protein: CASSHPRDAEAFF. Written as DNA, the CDR3 is TGTGCCAGTAGTCATCCCAGGGACGCTGAAGCTTTCTTT.

This clonotype was counted a few times. The chain has TRBV5-1 and TRBJ2-7; 9 positions match TRBD1. The germline CDR1 and CDR2 sequences are SGHRS and YFSETQ. There are 15 residues in the CDR3. V lost 6 bases and J lost 4; bases outside the gene matches: 11. In DNA, the CDR3 is TGCGCCAGCAATATCGGGGTAGGACAGGGGTACGAGCAGTACTTC. The encoded protein is CASNIGVGQGYEQYF.

This clonotype was detected a few times. The chain carries TRBV6-5 and TRBJ2-5; D might be TRBD2 (6 bases). Trimming pared 6 bases from V and 5 bases from J, leaving 19 bases between. In germline, CDR1 is MNHEY, CDR2 SVGAGI. The CDR3 runs 15 residues. CDR3 sequence (DNA): TGTGCCAGCAGCCCGCCGGCGGGAAGGAGGGAGACCCAGTACTTC. Protein product: CASSPPAGRRETQYF.

The V gene is TRBV5-1, the J gene TRBJ2-1; perhaps TRBD2 as D (6 bases). Trimming took 0 bases from V and 9 from J, leaving 13 bases between them. This CDR3 region has 14 residues. Germline V gene data show CDR1 as SGHRS and CDR2 as YFSETQ. The CDR3: CASSLAEGSGEQFF. The CDR3 bases are TGCGCCAGCAGCTTGGCGGAGGGCAGTGGTGAGCAGTTCTTC.

The CDR3 region has the DNA TGCGCCAGCAGCCGGATGGTGGGTATTGCAGCGAACACTGAAGCTTTCTTT. Translating it yields CASSRMVGIAANTEAFF. The V and J genes are TRBV5-1 and TRBJ1-1; D uncertain. The length of the CDR3 is 17 residues. Trimming stripped 4 bases from V and 1 base from J, with 20 bases between. Germline V gene lookup returns CDR1 SGHRS and CDR2 YFSETQ.

This clonotype has just a few counts. The gene calls are TRBV3-1 and TRBJ1-4; D is ambiguous. Germline V gene data show CDR1 as LGHDT and CDR2 as YNNKEL (reference sequence). V dropped 1 base and J dropped 11 bases, with 8 bases sitting between them. This CDR3 region has 12 residues. CDR3 DNA sequence: TGTGCCAGCAGCCAAGCGGGATCGAAACTGTTTTTT. Translating gives CASSQAGSKLFF.

This clonotype came up many times. The CDR3 protein is CATSDRTSGREETQYF. For the CDR3, the DNA is TGTGCCACCAGTGATCGTACTAGCGGGAGGGAGGAGACCCAGTACTTC. The chain is built from TRBV24-1 and TRBJ2-5; TRBD2 matches 13 bases. The CDR3 consists of 16 residues. With 3 bases clipped from V and 5 bases from J, the junction kept 5 bases outside the gene matches. Germline V gene data show CDR1 as KGHDR and CDR2 as SFDVKD.

This clonotype was observed many times. The V and J genes are TRBV12-3 or TRBV12-4 and TRBJ1-6; D call uncertain. The CDR3 spans 13 residues. With 4 bases removed from V and 10 bases from J, the gap between germline ends came to 11 bases. The CDR3 here is CASSSYDFSPLHF. DNA of the CDR3: TGTGCCAGCAGTTCCTACGATTTCTCACCCCTCCACTTT.

The V call is TRBV5-1, the J call TRBJ2-5; possibly TRBD1 for D (5 bases). Trimming removed 1 base at V and 4 bases at J, with 11 bases between. Germline lookup yields CDR1 SGHRS and CDR2 YFSETQ. The CDR3 runs to 14 residues. CDR3 sequence: CASSLMAGLETQYF. CDR3 sequence (DNA): TGCGCCAGCAGCTTGATGGCAGGGCTAGAGACCCAGTACTTC.